This T cell receptor (beta chain) was observed in a study of graft-versus-host responses after intestinal transplantation. On the study more broadly: Transplant types were multivisceral, liver-intestinal, or isolated intestinal. Among the recipients, all got anti-thymocyte globulin induction and then tacrolimus and steroids for around 3 years. General observations from the study: The highest levels of circulating GvH clones went along with early declines in HvG clones after transplant. Researchers found GvH clones in recipient marrow, and some showed up first in ileum or blood.

On this clone itself: Its target is unknown.

The V gene lost 3 bases and the J gene lost 3 bases, with 9 bases spanning the gap. Germline CDR1 MDHEN, CDR2 SYDVKM. The CDR3 has 14 amino acids. The repertoire was sequenced with immunoSEQ multiplex PCR; TCRdb's copy has only in-frame clones and lacks some. The sample consists of 45,000 to 60,000 clones, 85% to 95% of them appearing once. The material sequenced was unstimulated CD8+ T cells sorted from spleen or lymph node cells, taken before transplant. This sequence joins TRBV28 and TRBJ1-5; a possible D gene is TRBD1 (6 bases). This sequence originates from a human donor who was the organ donor for an intestinal transplant. This CDR3 reads CASSFSGANQPQHF. CDR3 DNA sequence: TGTGCCAGCAGTTTTTCAGGGGCCAATCAGCCCCAGCATTTT.